Given below is one T cell receptor beta chain in context. V lost 4 bases and J lost 15; bases outside the gene matches: 6. This CDR3 has 13 residues. Looked up from germline, CDR1 is MGHRA and CDR2 is YSYEKL. The sample is drawn from a study of blood T cell repertoires in COVID-19. Across the whole study: PBMCs, B-cell-depleted T cells, or T cells were the source of the cDNA or gDNA that made up the material.

Sequencing was performed with immunoSEQ multiplex PCR; in TCRdb, only in-frame clones are kept and a portion is missing. The table lists about 480,000 clones, roughly nine tenths of them singletons. Sequences were obtained from peripheral blood. The TCR comes from a man aged 18-30 years with COVID-19, enrolled during active disease. The rearrangement joins TRBV4-1 to TRBJ2-1; 13 bases are a match to TRBD2. The CDR3 nucleotides are TGCGCCAGCAGCCGAGCGACTAGCGGGAGGCCGTTCTTC. Its protein product is CASSRATSGRPFF.